Presented here are 22 T cell receptor beta chains from one specimen sequenced in a study of blood T cell repertoires in COVID-19. TCRdb keeps only in-frame clones here, not all; method: immunoSEQ multiplex PCR. This sample has 65,000 to 85,000 clones, with roughly 90% found just once. The sequencing sample was made of peripheral blood. These receptors came from a man in his fifties with active COVID-19.

This clone was seen once. The CDR3 DNA reads as TGTGCCATCAGTGTTCAGCGGGGGGGAGATACGCAGTATTTT. Translation gives CAISVQRGGDTQYF. This chain joins TRBV10-3 and TRBJ2-3, with 10 bases identical to TRBD2. This CDR3 contains 14 residues. After removal of 4 bases from V and 5 bases from J, the junction contained 3 bases not matched to a gene. CDR1 is ENHRY and CDR2 is SYGVKD in the germline V gene.

This chain uses TRBV18 with TRBJ2-1; possibly TRBD2 for D (5 bases). Trimming cost V 6 bases and J 5 bases, with 11 bases left between them. The germline V gene has CDR1 KGHSH and CDR2 LQKENI. The CDR3 loop spans 13 amino acids. The CDR3 protein is CASSRVSNNEQFF. The CDR3, as DNA: TGTGCCAGCTCGAGGGTCAGCAACAATGAGCAGTTCTTC.

This chain links TRBV30 with TRBJ2-3, with 11 bases matching TRBD2. Per the germline V gene, CDR1 is GTSNPN and CDR2 is SVGIG (reference sequence). The CDR3 totals 14 residues. V lost 4 bases, J lost 2 bases, and 2 bases stayed unmatched. DNA for the CDR3: TGTGCCTGGAATAGCGGGAGGGACACAGATACGCAGTATTTT. It translates to CAWNSGRDTDTQYF.

The chain couples TRBV3-1 (or the pseudogene TRBV3-2) to TRBJ1-1; TRBD1 matches 9 bases. With V trimmed by 2 bases and J by 7 bases, 8 bases remained unmatched. Germline CDR1 reads LGHDT; CDR2 reads YNNKEL (reference sequence). This CDR3 has 15 amino acids. The CDR3: CASSQQGQGLGEAFF. CDR3 coding DNA: TGTGCCAGCAGCCAACAGGGACAGGGTCTGGGTGAAGCTTTCTTT.

The chain carries TRBV10-3 and TRBJ1-4; D may be TRBD1 (5 bases). Per germline, CDR1 ENHRY and CDR2 SYGVKD. The CDR3 spans 13 residues. The V end lost 6 bases, the J end lost 4 bases, and 9 bases lay between the germline ends. CDR3 loop: CAIRSGGNEKLFF. The CDR3 DNA is TGTGCCATCAGGTCGGGGGGTAATGAAAAACTGTTTTTT.

V gene TRBV18 combines with J gene TRBJ1-5; a weak D match, TRBD1 (6 bases). Germline V gives CDR1 KGHSH, CDR2 LQKENI. This CDR3 comprises 15 residues. Trimming took off 2 bases at V and 7 bases at J, with 15 bases between the two ends. The CDR3 is CASSPVGSGEQPQHF. In DNA form, the CDR3 reads TGTGCCAGCTCACCAGTAGGGTCAGGGGAACAGCCCCAGCATTTT.

The V gene is TRBV19, the J gene TRBJ2-7; 9 bases map to TRBD2. Germline V CDR1 and CDR2: LNHDA, SQIVND (reference sequence). V lost 0 bases, J lost 3 bases, and 6 bases stayed unmatched. The CDR3 totals 16 residues. This chain's CDR3 is CASSIDLASGIYEQYF. CDR3 bases: TGTGCCAGTAGTATAGATCTGGCTAGCGGGATCTACGAGCAGTACTTC.

The chain links TRBV14 to TRBJ2-7; weak D call: TRBD1 (6 bases). CDR3 length equals 11 residues. Germline-derived CDR1 and CDR2 are SGHDN and FVKESK. V shed 9 bases and J shed 0 bases, with 6 bases lying between them. The DNA for the CDR3 is TGTGCCAGGGACAGCTCCTACGAGCAGTACTTC. Translated, it gives CARDSSYEQYF. The variable domain in full, completed from reference TRBV14 and TRBJ2-7, reads EAGVTQFPSHSVIEKGQTVTLRCDPISGHDNLYWYRRVMGKEIKFLLHFVKESKQDESGMPNNRFLAERTGGTYSTLKVQPAELEDSGVYFCARDSSYEQYFGPGTRLTVT.

The rearrangement uses TRBV5-4 and TRBJ2-1; a weak D match, TRBD1 (5 bases). The V end lost 4 bases, the J end lost 6 bases, and 14 bases lay between the germline ends. The CDR3 sequence is 14 residues long. Germline CDR1 SGHNT, CDR2 YYREEE (reference sequence). CDR3 DNA sequence: TGTGCCAGCAGCACGCCGACCCAGGGCAATGAGCAGTTCTTC. It translates to CASSTPTQGNEQFF.

The chain combines TRBV11-2 with TRBJ2-7; the match to TRBD1 covers 11 bases. The germline CDR1 and CDR2 sequences are SGHAT and FQNNGV. This CDR3 spans 17 amino acids. Trimming took 6 bases from V and 2 from J; bases not matched to a gene: 12. CDR3 sequence: CASRPPRGDRGAYEQYF. The CDR3 DNA follows: TGTGCCAGCAGACCTCCCCGCGGGGACAGGGGGGCCTACGAGCAGTACTTC.

The chain is built from TRBV27 and TRBJ2-5; D is undetermined. This CDR3 contains 14 residues. Trimming shortened V by 0 bases and J by 5 bases, and 10 bases separated the two germline ends. Germline CDR1 is MNHEY and CDR2 is SMNVEV (reference sequence). The CDR3 here is CASSLSPGFETQYF. The CDR3 DNA reads TGTGCCAGCAGTTTATCTCCAGGTTTTGAGACCCAGTACTTC.

The rearrangement uses TRBV5-6 and TRBJ1-2; the match to TRBD1 covers 7 bases. Germline CDR1 is SGHDT and CDR2 is YYEEEE. This CDR3 contains 15 residues. J was trimmed by 0 bases and V by 2 bases; bases with no gene match: 4. The CDR3 loop is CASSLTGTANYGYTF. CDR3 coding DNA: TGTGCCAGCAGCTTAACCGGGACAGCTAACTATGGCTACACCTTC. Complete variable domain (other parts from reference TRBV5-6 and TRBJ1-2): DAGVTQSPTHLIKTRGQQVTLRCSPKSGHDTVSWYQQALGQGPQFIFQYYEEEERQRGNFPDRFSGHQFPNYSSELNVNALLLGDSALYLCASSLTGTANYGYTFGSGTRLTVV.

The gene calls are TRBV6-5 and TRBJ2-7, with 14 bases identical to TRBD2. V trimming: 6 bases; J trimming: 6 bases; junction bases outside the gene matches: 4. The CDR3 totals 14 residues. Germline loops: CDR1 MNHEY, CDR2 SVGAGI. Here the CDR3 reads CASRGTSGSSEQYF. The CDR3, as DNA: TGTGCCAGCAGGGGGACTAGCGGGAGTAGCGAGCAGTACTTC.

This clone was seen a few times. This chain links TRBV2 with TRBJ1-6; a weak D match, TRBD1 (5 bases). Between the trimmed V and J ends, which lost 5 bases and 6 bases, there was a span of 11 bases. The V gene's germline CDR1 is SNHLY and CDR2 FYNNEI. The CDR3 is 14 residues long. Here the CDR3 reads CASSLTTVNSPLHF. The CDR3 DNA follows: TGTGCCAGCAGTCTCACGACAGTTAATTCACCCCTCCACTTT.

This clone is a singleton in its sample. The CDR3 loop reads CASSQLSELTGEQYF. CDR3 in DNA: TGTGCCAGCAGCCAATTATCGGAATTGACGGGTGAGCAGTACTTC. This chain uses TRBV28 with TRBJ2-7; no firm D call. The length of the CDR3 is 15 residues. CDR1 and CDR2 (germline): MDHEN, SYDVKM. V gave up 6 bases and J gave up 7 bases, with 22 bases separating them.

CDR3 DNA: TGTGCCAGCAGACAGGGTGGGTACACTGAAGCTTTCTTT. Its translation: CASRQGGYTEAFF. J is TRBJ1-1 and V is TRBV6-5; perhaps TRBD1 as D (6 bases). This CDR3 has 13 residues. V lost 6 bases, J lost 3 bases, and 11 bases lay in between. Germline V lookup: CDR1 MNHEY, CDR2 SVGAGI.

The rearrangement uses TRBV12-2 and TRBJ2-7; the table's D call TRBD2 went unverified against the DNA. TRBV12-2 is a recognized pseudogene. The CDR3 spans 20 residues. CDR3 loop: CASRLAKGGLRASGDYEQYF. In DNA, the CDR3 is TGTGCAAGTCGCTTAGCGAAAGGGGGATTGAGGGCTAGCGGGGACTACGAGCAGTACTTC.

This chain connects TRBV6-2 or TRBV6-3 to TRBJ1-4; D remains unclear. CDR3 size: 17 residues. Per the germline V gene, CDR1 is MNHEY and CDR2 is SVGEGT. Trimming took 6 bases from V and 5 from J, leaving 22 bases between them. CDR3 coding DNA: TGTGCCAGCAGCCGCCGTTCTATGAGGAGGGAGAATGAAAAACTGTTTTTT. Translating gives CASSRRSMRRENEKLFF.

The CDR3 reads CASSFSGGPPSGELFF. CDR3 DNA sequence: TGTGCCAGCAGCTTTAGCGGGGGGCCCCCTTCAGGGGAGCTGTTTTTT. This chain joins TRBV7-9 and TRBJ2-2; TRBD2 agrees at 10 bases. This CDR3 spans 16 amino acids. From germline, CDR1 is SEHNR and CDR2 FQNEAQ (reference sequence). After removal of 3 bases from V and 8 bases from J, the junction contained 9 bases not matched to a gene.

V and J are TRBV5-5 and TRBJ2-3, with D possibly TRBD1 on 5 matching bases. The CDR3 length is 15 residues. V was pared by 4 bases and J by 0 bases, with 12 bases between. Germline V CDR1 and CDR2: SGHKS, YYEKEE (reference sequence). The CDR3 is CASSPRTSSTDTQYF. CDR3 DNA sequence: TGTGCCAGCAGCCCCCGGACAAGTAGCACAGATACGCAGTATTTT. The full variable domain, with the rest looked up from reference TRBV5-5 and TRBJ2-3, is DAGVTQSPTHLIKTRGQQVTLRCSPISGHKSVSWYQQVLGQGPQFIFQYYEKEERGRGNFPDRFSARQFPNYSSELNVNALLLGDSALYLCASSPRTSSTDTQYFGPGTRLTVL.

The chain recombines TRBV4-1 with TRBJ1-1, with a possible D match to TRBD1 (5 bases). The CDR3 loop spans 12 amino acids. V was trimmed by 6 bases and J by 3 bases, leaving 8 bases between them. CDR1 is MGHRA and CDR2 is YSYEKL in the germline V gene. The CDR3, as DNA: TGCGCCAGCAGTCAGGGATACACTGAAGCTTTCTTT. It yields the protein CASSQGYTEAFF.

The chain combines TRBV2 with TRBJ2-5, with 11 bases aligning to TRBD1. V trimming: 6 bases; J trimming: 0 bases; junction bases outside the gene matches: 3. The V gene's germline CDR1 is SNHLY and CDR2 FYNNEI. The CDR3 runs to 15 residues. The DNA of the CDR3 is TGTGCCAGCAGGGACAGGGGGCGCGACCAAGAGACCCAGTACTTC. Protein sequence: CASRDRGRDQETQYF.